This T cell receptor (beta chain) was documented in a study of blood T cell repertoires in COVID-19 (dated by TCRdb to the early 2020s). Notes on the research overall: Collaborator samples came from the United States, Italy and Spain and covered acute and convalescent phases of COVID-19. The material from the prospective study consisted of cDNA or gDNA derived from T cells, B-cell-depleted T cells, or PBMCs. Subjects who had been exposed to COVID-19, were actively infected with it, or had recovered from it provided the deeply sampled blood TCRbeta repertoires that made up the dataset. A freely available public database, intended as a resource for researchers studying the immune response to SARS-CoV-2, is where the repertoires were released. The samples were drawn from two sources: the first 160 participants of the ongoing ImmuneRACE study, and 1,254 subjects contributed by 6 global collaborators. Nearly every sample came with metadata listing a de-identified subject ID, COVID-19 status, age in years and sex. HLA class I and class II types, where available, came from metadata supplied by the sample provider rather than from assay-based typing.

The immunoSEQ Assay, a bias-controlled multiplex PCR, was used to amplify TCRbeta CDR3 regions from genomic DNA. Processing in the source paper ran as follows. Within the assay, amplification of reference gene primers was used to estimate how many nucleated cells each sample contained. Sequence reads were collapsed and filtered to measure the absolute abundance of every unique TCRbeta CDR3 rearrangement. Productive Simpson clonality was computed per sample as the square root of Simpson's diversity index over productive rearrangements. TCRdb carries this immuneACCESS record with in-frame sequences only. Its versions omit some clonotypes, under half of them owing to an unresolved V gene in the studies checked, with the rest unexplained. For V, J and clone size, that table is used; D and trimming come from the DNA. The sample table contains approximately 52,000 clones; only one count was recorded for 75% to 90% of them. The leading ten clones occupy approximately 4.9% of the sample.

Whole blood was collected in K2EDTA tubes by collaborating institutions according to the institutions' own protocols. Collaborator samples were shipped for TCRbeta analysis as frozen whole blood, isolated PBMCs, or DNA extracted from either sample type. The germline V gene sets CDR1 to MNHEY and CDR2 to SVGAGI. The CDR3 contains 13 residues, cysteine and phenylalanine counted. The CDR3 DNA has 39 bases and is translated from base 1. V sheds 6 bases and J sheds 6 bases, leaving 11 bases between their ends. This clone was seen a single time. The specificity of this receptor is unknown. Base quality data are lacking; no much larger clone is found one base away. What the study reported, not specific to this receptor: The amount of clinical and demographic metadata varied by source and participant and was provided uncurated.

The receptor was derived from a man aged 55 to 69 with active COVID-19. Material for sequencing was peripheral blood. The chain is assembled from TRBV6-5 and TRBJ2-2; possibly the D gene is TRBD1, per 7 matching bases. The CDR3 protein sequence reads: CASSSGGSGELFF. The DNA is TGTGCCAGCAGCTCAGGGGGGTCCGGGGAGCTGTTTTTT.